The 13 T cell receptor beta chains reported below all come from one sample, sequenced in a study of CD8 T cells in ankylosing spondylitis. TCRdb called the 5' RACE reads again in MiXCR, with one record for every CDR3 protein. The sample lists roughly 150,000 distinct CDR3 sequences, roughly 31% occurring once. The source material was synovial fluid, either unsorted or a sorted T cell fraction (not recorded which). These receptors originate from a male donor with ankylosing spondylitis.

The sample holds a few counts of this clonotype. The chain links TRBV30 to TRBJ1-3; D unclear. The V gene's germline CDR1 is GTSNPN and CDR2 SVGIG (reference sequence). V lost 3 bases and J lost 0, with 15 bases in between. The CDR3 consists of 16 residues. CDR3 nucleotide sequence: TGTGCCTGGAGGAGAAAGCAGGAGCTCTCTGGAAACACCATATATTTT. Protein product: CAWRRKQELSGNTIYF.

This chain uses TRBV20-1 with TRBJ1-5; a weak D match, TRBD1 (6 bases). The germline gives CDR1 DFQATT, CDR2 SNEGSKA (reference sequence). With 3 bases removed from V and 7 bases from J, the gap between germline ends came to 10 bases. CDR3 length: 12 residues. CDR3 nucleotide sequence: TGCAGTGCTAGGCGGGGGGGCCAGCCCCAGCATTTT. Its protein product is CSARRGGQPQHF.

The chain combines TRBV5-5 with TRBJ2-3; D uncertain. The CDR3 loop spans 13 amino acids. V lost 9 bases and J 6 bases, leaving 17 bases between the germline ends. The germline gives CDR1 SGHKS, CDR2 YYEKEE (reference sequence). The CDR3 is CAIGPGAGDTQYF. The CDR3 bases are TGTGCCATCGGCCCTGGAGCCGGCGATACGCAGTATTTT.

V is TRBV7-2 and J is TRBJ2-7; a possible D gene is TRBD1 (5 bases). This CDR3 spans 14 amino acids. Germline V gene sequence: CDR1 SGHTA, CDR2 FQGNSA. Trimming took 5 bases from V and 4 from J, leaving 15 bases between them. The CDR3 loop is CASSTRQLSYEQYF. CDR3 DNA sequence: TGTGCCAGCAGCACCCGACAGCTATCATACGAGCAGTACTTC.

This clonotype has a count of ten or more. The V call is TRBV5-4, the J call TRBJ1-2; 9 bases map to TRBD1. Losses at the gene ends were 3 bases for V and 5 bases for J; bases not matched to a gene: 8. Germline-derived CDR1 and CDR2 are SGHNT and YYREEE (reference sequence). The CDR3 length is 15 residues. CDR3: CASSYPTGGVYGYTF. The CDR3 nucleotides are TGTGCCAGCAGCTACCCGACAGGGGGAGTTTATGGCTACACCTTC.

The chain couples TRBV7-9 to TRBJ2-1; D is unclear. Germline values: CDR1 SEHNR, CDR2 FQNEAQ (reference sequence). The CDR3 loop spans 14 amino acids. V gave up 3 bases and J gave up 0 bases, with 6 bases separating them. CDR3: CASSFYDSYNEQFF. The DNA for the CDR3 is TGTGCCAGCAGCTTTTATGACTCCTACAATGAGCAGTTCTTC.

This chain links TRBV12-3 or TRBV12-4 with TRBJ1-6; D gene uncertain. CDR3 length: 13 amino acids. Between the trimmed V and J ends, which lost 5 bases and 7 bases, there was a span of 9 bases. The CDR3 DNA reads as TGTGCCAGCAGTCTCTCTGGGAATTCACCCCTCCACTTT. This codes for CASSLSGNSPLHF.

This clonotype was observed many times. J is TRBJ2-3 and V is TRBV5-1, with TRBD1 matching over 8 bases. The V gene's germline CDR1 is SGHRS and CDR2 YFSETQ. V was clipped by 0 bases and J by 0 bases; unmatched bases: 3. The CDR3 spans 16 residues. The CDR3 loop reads CASSLVTGASTDTQYF. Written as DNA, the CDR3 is TGCGCCAGCAGCTTGGTGACAGGGGCTAGCACAGATACGCAGTATTTT.

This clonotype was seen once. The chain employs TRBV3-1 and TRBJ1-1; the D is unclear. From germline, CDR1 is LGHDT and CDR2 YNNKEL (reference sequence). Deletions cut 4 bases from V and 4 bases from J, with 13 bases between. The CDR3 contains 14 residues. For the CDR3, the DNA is TGTGCCAGCAGCCCAAACACAGCACCCACTGAAGCTTTCTTT. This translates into CASSPNTAPTEAFF.

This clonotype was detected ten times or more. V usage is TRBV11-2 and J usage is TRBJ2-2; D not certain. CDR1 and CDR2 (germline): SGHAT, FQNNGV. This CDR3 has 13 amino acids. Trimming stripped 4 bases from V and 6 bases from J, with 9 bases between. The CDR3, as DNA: TGTGCCAGCAGCTCCTACAGTTCCGGGGAGCTGTTTTTT. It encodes CASSSYSSGELFF.

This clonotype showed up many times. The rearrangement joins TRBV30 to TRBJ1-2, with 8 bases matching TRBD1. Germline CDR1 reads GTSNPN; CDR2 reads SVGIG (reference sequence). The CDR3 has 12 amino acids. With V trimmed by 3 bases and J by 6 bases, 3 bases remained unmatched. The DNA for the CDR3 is TGTGCCTGGAGGGGGGACAGGCATGGCTACACCTTC. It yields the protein CAWRGDRHGYTF. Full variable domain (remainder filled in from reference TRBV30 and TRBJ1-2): SQTIHQWPATLVQPVGSPLSLECTVEGTSNPNLYWYRQAAGRGLQLLFYSVGIGQISSEVPQNLSASRPQDRQFILSSKKLLLSDSGFYLCAWRGDRHGYTFGSGTRLTVV.

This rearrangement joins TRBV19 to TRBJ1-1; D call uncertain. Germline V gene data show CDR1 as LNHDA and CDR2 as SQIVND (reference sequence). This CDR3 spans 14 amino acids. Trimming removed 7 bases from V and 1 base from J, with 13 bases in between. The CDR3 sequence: CASTTPRSNTEAFF. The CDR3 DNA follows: TGTGCCAGTACCACCCCGCGCTCGAACACTGAAGCTTTCTTT.

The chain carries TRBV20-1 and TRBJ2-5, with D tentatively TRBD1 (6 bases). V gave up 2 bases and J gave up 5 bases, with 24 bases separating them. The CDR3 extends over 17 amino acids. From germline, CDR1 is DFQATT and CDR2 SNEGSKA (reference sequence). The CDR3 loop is CSARPPDRTPRSETQYF. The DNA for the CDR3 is TGCAGTGCTAGACCACCGGACAGAACCCCCCGGTCGGAGACCCAGTACTTC.